Below, 27 T cell receptor beta chains from the same sample are listed, as sequenced in a study of blood T cell repertoires in COVID-19. Only in-frame clones appear in the TCRdb table, and some are missing; sequencing was by immunoSEQ multiplex PCR. The sample lists about 180,000 clones, just over 85% occurring once. Input material: peripheral blood. The receptors come from a man in his forties or fifties with active or convalescent COVID-19.

The chain has TRBV7-2 and TRBJ1-5, with D possibly TRBD1 on 5 matching bases. Per the germline V gene, CDR1 is SGHTA and CDR2 is FQGNSA. Deletions cut 5 bases from V and 3 bases from J, with 14 bases between. The CDR3 contains 15 residues. The DNA for the CDR3 is TGTGCCAGCAGCCCAGGCGGAGGGGCCAATCAGCCCCAGCATTTT. Translating it yields CASSPGGGANQPQHF.

V usage is TRBV12-5 and J usage is TRBJ2-1, with 7 bases aligning to TRBD2. This CDR3 spans 16 amino acids. The germline gives CDR1 LGHNT, CDR2 FRNRAP. After removal of 0 bases from V and 8 bases from J, the junction contained 10 bases not matched to a gene. The CDR3 DNA reads as TGTGCTAGTGGTTTGGTACTTGAGGGAGGGCCCCATGAGCAGTTCTTC. This encodes CASGLVLEGGPHEQFF.

This clone was seen once. The chain carries TRBV27 and TRBJ1-1; 7 bases line up with TRBD1. The germline CDR1 and CDR2 sequences are MNHEY and SMNVEV (reference sequence). The CDR3 extends over 14 amino acids. J was trimmed by 7 bases and V by 5 bases; bases with no gene match: 10. The DNA for the CDR3 is TGTGCCAGCAGTATAACCAGGGGGAGCGGTGAAGCTTTCTTT. Translation gives CASSITRGSGEAFF.

The rearrangement links TRBV12-3 or TRBV12-4 to TRBJ1-4; D unresolved. Trimming took off 4 bases at V and 8 bases at J, with 11 bases between the two ends. This CDR3 is 13 amino acids long. The CDR3 DNA reads as TGTGCCAGCAGTTCGAGGAGTCGGGAAAAACTGTTTTTT. It is translated as CASSSRSREKLFF.

V and J are TRBV6-5 and TRBJ1-5, with 10 bases identical to TRBD1. This CDR3 is built from 15 residues. With V trimmed by 5 bases and J by 11 bases, 12 bases remained unmatched. Germline CDR1 is MNHEY and CDR2 is SVGAGI. DNA for the CDR3: TGTGCCAGCAGTCCAGGGACAGGGGCCCTCCTCGCCCAGCATTTT. Translating gives CASSPGTGALLAQHF.

This clone came up once. V gene TRBV7-3 combines with J gene TRBJ1-1; D is undetermined. The V end was cut by 5 bases, the J end by 0 bases, with 7 bases between. The CDR3 runs 13 residues. Germline CDR1 is SGHTA and CDR2 is FQGTGA. The CDR3 DNA reads TGTGCCAGCAGCACCTATATGAACACTGAAGCTTTCTTT. Translated, it gives CASSTYMNTEAFF.

The rearrangement links TRBV18 to TRBJ1-4; tentative D call: TRBD1 (5 bases). Deletions cut 3 bases from V and 2 bases from J, with 7 bases between. CDR1 and CDR2 (germline): KGHSH, LQKENI. The CDR3 is made up of 14 amino acids. The CDR3 reads CASSPGQTNEKLFF. The CDR3 DNA follows: TGTGCCAGCTCACCGGGGCAGACTAATGAAAAACTGTTTTTT.

The chain uses TRBV11-2 and TRBJ1-2; D remains ambiguous. Between the trimmed V and J ends, which lost 0 bases and 10 bases, there was a span of 18 bases. Germline loops: CDR1 SGHAT, CDR2 FQNNGV. The CDR3 runs to 15 residues. In nucleotides, the CDR3 is TGTGCCAGCAGCTTAGATTATTTGACAAGCTCTTCCTACACCTTC. Residues: CASSLDYLTSSSYTF.

This chain uses TRBV5-1 with TRBJ1-4; D may be TRBD1 (5 bases). V was clipped by 2 bases and J by 8 bases, with 16 bases between them. CDR3 size: 15 residues. The germline gives CDR1 SGHRS, CDR2 YFSETQ. This CDR3 is CASSFRPGGLEKLFF. In DNA, the CDR3 is TGCGCCAGCAGCTTTCGTCCGGGGGGATTGGAAAAACTGTTTTTT.

The rearrangement links TRBV2 to TRBJ1-1, with 7 bases aligning to TRBD1. Germline CDR1 is SNHLY and CDR2 is FYNNEI. V lost 3 bases to trimming and J lost 9 bases; unmatched junction nucleotides: 7. CDR3 length: 13 amino acids. The CDR3 loop reads CASSDFDRDKAFF. The CDR3 nucleotides read TGTGCCAGCAGTGACTTCGACAGGGATAAAGCTTTCTTT.

This clone has ten or more counts. J is TRBJ1-6 and V is TRBV7-2; 7 nucleotides match TRBD1. The CDR3 totals 15 residues. Germline V gene data show CDR1 as SGHTA and CDR2 as FQGNSA. The J segment lost 9 bases and the V segment lost 5 bases, leaving 10 bases of the junction unmatched. CDR3 sequence: CASSPSTGSSSPLHF. The DNA of the CDR3 is TGTGCCAGCAGCCCATCGACAGGGTCTAGTTCACCCCTCCACTTT.

The CDR3 protein is CATSRDTGGGSPLHF. The CDR3 nucleotides are TGTGCCACCAGCAGAGATACAGGGGGAGGATCACCCCTCCACTTT. V and J are TRBV15 and TRBJ1-6, with 8 bases aligning to TRBD1. Germline trimming cut 0 bases from V and 10 bases from J; bases unmatched to any gene: 5. The CDR3 spans 15 residues. Germline V gene lookup returns CDR1 LNHNV and CDR2 YYDKDF (reference sequence).

The chain uses TRBV7-2 and TRBJ2-1; 7 bases are shared with TRBD1. Germline loops: CDR1 SGHTA, CDR2 FQGNSA. V lost 0 bases and J lost 6; bases outside the gene matches: 5. The CDR3 totals 15 residues. This CDR3 is CASSLAMPGGNEQFF. CDR3 bases: TGTGCCAGCAGCTTAGCGATGCCAGGGGGCAATGAGCAGTTCTTC.

In this sample, this clone turned up a few times. The J gene is TRBJ1-1, the V gene TRBV6-5; D is possibly TRBD1 (6 bases). The V end was cut by 2 bases, the J end by 5 bases, with 12 bases between. Germline V gene data show CDR1 as MNHEY and CDR2 as SVGAGI. This CDR3 comprises 14 residues. The CDR3 region is CASSYEGGRTEAFF. CDR3 nucleotides: TGTGCCAGCAGTTACGAGGGGGGGCGTACTGAAGCTTTCTTT.

J is TRBJ1-2 and V is TRBV4-3, with D perhaps matching TRBD1 (5 bases). The germline gives CDR1 LGHNA, CDR2 YSLEER. This CDR3 is 17 amino acids long. Trimming left V 4 bases short and J 1 base short, with 19 bases between. CDR3 DNA sequence: TGCGCCAGCAGCCTCGACAGAAATTCGGCTGGTAACTATGGCTACACCTTC. It encodes CASSLDRNSAGNYGYTF.

The chain joins TRBV10-1 to TRBJ1-5, with D possibly being TRBD1 (5 bases). The V gene's germline CDR1 is WNHNN and CDR2 SYGVQD (reference sequence). Deletions cut 0 bases from V and 0 bases from J, with 33 bases between. The CDR3 loop spans 24 amino acids. In DNA form, the CDR3 reads TGCGCCAGCAGTGAGTCGAATGTGCCCCGCCCCCGGGGAGGGGATTACAATAGCAATCAGCCCCAGCATTTT. It translates to CASSESNVPRPRGGDYNSNQPQHF.

The V gene is TRBV7-2, the J gene TRBJ1-5; D not resolved. This CDR3 has 17 residues. V was shortened by 1 base and J by 1 base, with 14 bases between the two germline ends. Looked up from germline, CDR1 is SGHTA and CDR2 is FQGNSA. CDR3 sequence: CASSLVVGVWSNQPQHF. The CDR3 DNA is TGTGCCAGCAGCTTAGTCGTCGGGGTATGGAGCAATCAGCCCCAGCATTTT.

V and J are TRBV2 and TRBJ2-7; D not certain. The CDR3 totals 12 residues. Trimming removed 6 bases at V and 3 bases at J, with 9 bases between. Germline CDR1 SNHLY, CDR2 FYNNEI. The CDR3 sequence: CASRSSGYEQYF. The CDR3 nucleotides read TGTGCCAGCAGATCCTCAGGCTACGAGCAGTACTTC. Full variable domain (remainder filled in from reference TRBV2 and TRBJ2-7): EPEVTQTPSHQVTQMGQEVILRCVPISNHLYFYWYRQILGQKVEFLVSFYNNEISEKSEIFDDQFSVERPDGSNFTLKIRSTKLEDSAMYFCASRSSGYEQYFGPGTRLTVT.

The chain has TRBV7-2 and TRBJ2-1; possibly TRBD1 for D (5 bases). This CDR3 spans 14 amino acids. In germline, CDR1 is SGHTA, CDR2 FQGNSA. Trimming shortened V by 1 base and J by 10 bases, and 14 bases separated the two germline ends. CDR3 in DNA: TGTGCCAGCAGCTTAGAACAGGCAGCAAACGAGCAGTTCTTC. This sequence encodes CASSLEQAANEQFF.

This clone was counted only a few times. The chain uses TRBV13 and TRBJ2-2; the match to TRBD1 covers 8 bases. The CDR3 covers 17 residues. The V gene end was trimmed by 2 bases and the J gene end by 1 base; junction bases not matched to a gene: 6. Germline CDR1 reads PRHDT; CDR2 reads FYEKMQ (reference sequence). In DNA form, the CDR3 reads TGTGCCAGCAGCTTACTCTCCGGGACAGGGAACACCGGGGAGCTGTTTTTT. Encoded protein: CASSLLSGTGNTGELFF.

The chain uses TRBV23-1 and TRBJ2-1; possibly TRBD1 for D (6 bases). TRBV23-1 is an open reading frame whose function is uncertain. The CDR3 spans 15 residues. Trimming removed 5 bases at V and 8 bases at J, with 19 bases between. The CDR3 DNA sequence: TGCGCCAGCAGTTCGGACAGTCGGCGAATCGATGAGCAGTTCTTC. Translation: CASSSDSRRIDEQFF.

The chain employs TRBV9 and TRBJ1-2; no reliable D call. The V and J ends lost 3 bases and 0 bases respectively, with 15 bases between them. The germline V gene has CDR1 SGDLS and CDR2 YYNGEE. The CDR3 contains 16 residues. Here the CDR3 DNA reads TGTGCCAGCAGCGATAGCCGGGTCCAAGCTAACTATGGCTACACCTTC. Translating it yields CASSDSRVQANYGYTF.

V and J are TRBV19 and TRBJ1-1; no clear D. Germline CDR1 is LNHDA and CDR2 is SQIVND (reference sequence). The CDR3 is 15 amino acids. V gave up 7 bases and J gave up 4 bases, with 19 bases separating them. Written as DNA, the CDR3 is TGTGCCAGTACCCCCCCCGACATGATGGGCACTGAAGCTTTCTTT. Translating gives CASTPPDMMGTEAFF.

V is TRBV9 and J is TRBJ2-5; 7 bases line up with TRBD1. The germline gives CDR1 SGDLS, CDR2 YYNGEE. Trimming cost V 3 bases and J 5 bases; bases outside gene matches: 16. The CDR3 covers 17 residues. The CDR3 region has the DNA TGTGCCAGCAGCGCCAATCTCGACAGGGCCCTCGGGGAGACCCAGTACTTC. This sequence encodes CASSANLDRALGETQYF.

The V call is TRBV27, the J call TRBJ1-5, with 7 bases fitting TRBD1. Germline CDR1 MNHEY, CDR2 SMNVEV (reference sequence). The CDR3 is 18 amino acids. Germline trimming cut 4 bases from V and 0 bases from J; bases unmatched to any gene: 12. CDR3 sequence reads: CASSSSLGTEISNQPQHF. In DNA form, the CDR3 reads TGTGCCAGCAGTTCCTCCCTGGGGACAGAAATTAGCAATCAGCCCCAGCATTTT.

The chain has TRBV19 and TRBJ1-3; D remains unclear. The CDR3 has 12 residues. Germline assignment: CDR1 LNHDA and CDR2 SQIVND (reference sequence). The V gene lost 5 bases and the J gene lost 4 bases, with 6 bases spanning the gap. The CDR3 region is CASSSVGNTIYF. The CDR3 coding sequence is TGTGCCAGTAGTTCCGTCGGAAACACCATATATTTT.

V and J are TRBV18 and TRBJ2-2, with 8 bases aligning to TRBD1. This CDR3 contains 16 residues. V gave up 0 bases and J gave up 2 bases; unmatched junction bases: 2. Germline V lookup: CDR1 KGHSH, CDR2 LQKENI. CDR3 bases: TGTGCCAGCTCACCACCGGGACAGGCCAACACCGGGGAGCTGTTTTTT. Amino acid sequence: CASSPPGQANTGELFF.